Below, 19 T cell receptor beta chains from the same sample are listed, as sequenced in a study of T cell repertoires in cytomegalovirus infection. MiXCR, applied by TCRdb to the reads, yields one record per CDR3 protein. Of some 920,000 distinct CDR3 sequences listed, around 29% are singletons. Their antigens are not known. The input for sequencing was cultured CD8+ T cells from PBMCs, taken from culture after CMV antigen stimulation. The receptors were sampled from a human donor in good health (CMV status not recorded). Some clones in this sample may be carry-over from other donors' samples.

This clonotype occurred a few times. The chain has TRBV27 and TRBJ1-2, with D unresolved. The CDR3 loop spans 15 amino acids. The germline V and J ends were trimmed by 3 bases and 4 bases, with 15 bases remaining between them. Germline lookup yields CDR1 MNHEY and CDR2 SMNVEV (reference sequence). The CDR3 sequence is CASSFRGRSSYGYTF. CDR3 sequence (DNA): TGTGCCAGCAGTTTTCGTGGCCGTTCTAGCTATGGCTACACCTTC.

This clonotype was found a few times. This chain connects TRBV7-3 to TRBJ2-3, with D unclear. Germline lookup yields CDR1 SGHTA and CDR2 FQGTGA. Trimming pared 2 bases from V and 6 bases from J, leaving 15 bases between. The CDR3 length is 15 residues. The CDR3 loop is CASSLDGLVGDTQYF. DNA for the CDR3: TGTGCCAGCAGCTTAGATGGCCTAGTTGGCGATACGCAGTATTTT. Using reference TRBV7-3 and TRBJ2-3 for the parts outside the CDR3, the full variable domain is GAGVSQTPSNKVTEKGKYVELRCDPISGHTALYWYRQSLGQGPEFLIYFQGTGAADDSGLPNDRFFAVRPEGSVSTLKIQRTERGDSAVYLCASSLDGLVGDTQYFGPGTRLTVL.

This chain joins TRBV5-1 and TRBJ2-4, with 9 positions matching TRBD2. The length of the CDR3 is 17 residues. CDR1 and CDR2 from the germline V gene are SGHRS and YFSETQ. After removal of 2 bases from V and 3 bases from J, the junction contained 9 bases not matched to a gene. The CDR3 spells CASSLPVAGVSKNIQYF. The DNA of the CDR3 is TGCGCCAGCAGCTTACCTGTAGCGGGGGTCAGCAAAAACATTCAGTACTTC.

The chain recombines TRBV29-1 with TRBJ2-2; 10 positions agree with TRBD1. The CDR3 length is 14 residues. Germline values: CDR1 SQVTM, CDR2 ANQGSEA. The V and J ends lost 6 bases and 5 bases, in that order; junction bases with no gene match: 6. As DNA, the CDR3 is TGCAGCGTACCCGGGACAGGGGAAACCGGGGAGCTGTTTTTT. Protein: CSVPGTGETGELFF.

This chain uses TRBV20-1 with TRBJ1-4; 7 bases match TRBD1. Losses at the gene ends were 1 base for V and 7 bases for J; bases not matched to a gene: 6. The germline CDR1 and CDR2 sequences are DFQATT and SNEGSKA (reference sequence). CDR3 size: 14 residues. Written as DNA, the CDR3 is TGCAGTGCTAGAGTTGAAGGGGGCGCTGAAAAACTGTTTTTT. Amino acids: CSARVEGGAEKLFF.

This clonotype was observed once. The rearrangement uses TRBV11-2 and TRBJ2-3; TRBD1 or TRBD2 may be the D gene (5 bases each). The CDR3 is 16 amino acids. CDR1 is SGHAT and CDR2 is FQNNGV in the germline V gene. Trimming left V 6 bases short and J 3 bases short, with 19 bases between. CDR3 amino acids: CASRPGQGRRTDTQYF. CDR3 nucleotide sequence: TGTGCCAGCAGACCAGGCCAGGGTCGGAGGACAGATACGCAGTATTTT.

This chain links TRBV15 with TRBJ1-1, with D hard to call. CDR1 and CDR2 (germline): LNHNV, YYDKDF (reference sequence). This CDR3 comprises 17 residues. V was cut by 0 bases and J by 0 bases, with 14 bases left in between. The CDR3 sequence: CATSRDYPGRMNTEAFF. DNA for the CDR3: TGTGCCACCAGCAGAGATTATCCAGGTAGGATGAACACTGAAGCTTTCTTT. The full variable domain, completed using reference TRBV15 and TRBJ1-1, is DAMVIQNPRYQVTQFGKPVTLSCSQTLNHNVMYWYQQKSSQAPKLLFHYYDKDFNNEADTPDNFQSRRPNTSFCFLDIRSPGLGDTAMYLCATSRDYPGRMNTEAFFGQGTRLTVV.

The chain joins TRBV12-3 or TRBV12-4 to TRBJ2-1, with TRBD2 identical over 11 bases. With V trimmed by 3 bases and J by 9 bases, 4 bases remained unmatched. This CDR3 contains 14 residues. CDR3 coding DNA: TGTGCCAGCAGTTTTAGCGGGGGGGCTCGTGAGCAGTTCTTC. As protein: CASSFSGGAREQFF.

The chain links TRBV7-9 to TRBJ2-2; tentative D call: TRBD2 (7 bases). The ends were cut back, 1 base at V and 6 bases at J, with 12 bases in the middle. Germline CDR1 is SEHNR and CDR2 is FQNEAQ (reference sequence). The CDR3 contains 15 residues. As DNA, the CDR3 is TGTGCCAGCAGCTTAGATCGGGGGGCCCCCGGGGAGCTGTTTTTT. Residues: CASSLDRGAPGELFF.

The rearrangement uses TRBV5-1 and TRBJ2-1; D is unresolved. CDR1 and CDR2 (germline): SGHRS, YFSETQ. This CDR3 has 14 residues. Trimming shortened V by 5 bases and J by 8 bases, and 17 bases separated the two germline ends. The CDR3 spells CASSEIPRWDEQFF. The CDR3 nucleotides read TGCGCCAGCAGTGAGATCCCAAGGTGGGATGAGCAGTTCTTC.

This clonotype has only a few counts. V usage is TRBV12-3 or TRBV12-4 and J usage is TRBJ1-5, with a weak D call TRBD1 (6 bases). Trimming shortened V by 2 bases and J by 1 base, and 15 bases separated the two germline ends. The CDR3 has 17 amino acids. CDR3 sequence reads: CASSLRPLRGSNQPQHF. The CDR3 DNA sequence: TGTGCCAGCAGTTTACGTCCCCTCAGGGGCAGCAATCAGCCCCAGCATTTT.

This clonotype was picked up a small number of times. The chain's CDR3 is CASSDTGGYNEQFF. The CDR3 nucleotides read TGTGCCAGCAGTGATACAGGGGGGTACAATGAGCAGTTCTTC. The genes are TRBV6-1 and TRBJ2-1; TRBD1 aligns across 8 bases. The junction had 2 bases not matched to a gene; V was cut back by 3 bases and J by 4 bases. CDR1 is MNHNS, CDR2 SASEGT, per germline. The CDR3 has 14 amino acids.

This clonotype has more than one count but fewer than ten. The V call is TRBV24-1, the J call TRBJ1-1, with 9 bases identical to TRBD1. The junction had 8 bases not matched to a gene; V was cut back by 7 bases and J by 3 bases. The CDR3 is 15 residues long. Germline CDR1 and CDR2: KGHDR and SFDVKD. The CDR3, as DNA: TGTGCCACCAGGCGGACAGGGGCGTGTTACACTGAAGCTTTCTTT. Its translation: CATRRTGACYTEAFF.

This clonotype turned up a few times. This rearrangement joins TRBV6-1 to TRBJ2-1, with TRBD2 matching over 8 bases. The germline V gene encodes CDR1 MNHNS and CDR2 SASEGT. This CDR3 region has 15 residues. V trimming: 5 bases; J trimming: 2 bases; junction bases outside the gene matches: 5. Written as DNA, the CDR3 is TGTGCCAGCAGTCGGACTAGCATTGCCTACAATGAGCAGTTCTTC. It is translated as CASSRTSIAYNEQFF.

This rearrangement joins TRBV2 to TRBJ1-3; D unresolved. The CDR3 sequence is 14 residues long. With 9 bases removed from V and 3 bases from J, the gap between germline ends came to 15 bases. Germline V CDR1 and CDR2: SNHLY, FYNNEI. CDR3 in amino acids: CARQDGLSGNTIYF. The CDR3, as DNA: TGTGCCAGACAAGACGGGCTCAGTGGAAACACCATATATTTT. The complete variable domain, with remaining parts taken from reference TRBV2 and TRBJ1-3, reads EPEVTQTPSHQVTQMGQEVILRCVPISNHLYFYWYRQILGQKVEFLVSFYNNEISEKSEIFDDQFSVERPDGSNFTLKIRSTKLEDSAMYFCARQDGLSGNTIYFGEGSWLTVV.

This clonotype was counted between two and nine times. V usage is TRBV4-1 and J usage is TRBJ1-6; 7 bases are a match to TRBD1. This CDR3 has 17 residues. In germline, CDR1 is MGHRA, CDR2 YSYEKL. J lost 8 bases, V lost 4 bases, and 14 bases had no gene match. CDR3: CASSLKASGTADSPLHF. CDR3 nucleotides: TGCGCCAGCAGCCTGAAAGCCTCCGGGACAGCAGATTCACCCCTCCACTTT.

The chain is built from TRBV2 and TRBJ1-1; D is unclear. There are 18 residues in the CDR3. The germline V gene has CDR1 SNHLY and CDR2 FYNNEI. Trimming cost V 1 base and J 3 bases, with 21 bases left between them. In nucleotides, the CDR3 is TGTGCCAGCAGTGAAGGTTCGTATAGGAGCCTTTTGGACACTGAAGCTTTCTTT. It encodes CASSEGSYRSLLDTEAFF.

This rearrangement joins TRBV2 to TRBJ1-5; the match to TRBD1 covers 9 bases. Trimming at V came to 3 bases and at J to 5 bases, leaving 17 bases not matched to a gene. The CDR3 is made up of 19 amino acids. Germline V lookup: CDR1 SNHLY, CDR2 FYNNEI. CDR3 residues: CASSERGGRGQGLHQPQHF. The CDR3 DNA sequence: TGTGCCAGCAGTGAGAGGGGTGGGCGCGGACAGGGGCTTCATCAGCCCCAGCATTTT.

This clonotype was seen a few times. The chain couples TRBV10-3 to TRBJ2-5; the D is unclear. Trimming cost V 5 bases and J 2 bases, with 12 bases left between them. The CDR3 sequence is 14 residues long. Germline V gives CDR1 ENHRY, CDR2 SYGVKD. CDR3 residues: CAISPGAPQETQYF. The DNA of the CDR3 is TGTGCCATCAGTCCCGGTGCTCCTCAAGAGACCCAGTACTTC.